These T cell receptor beta chains were read from a single sample in a study of blood T cell repertoires in COVID-19. Produced via immunoSEQ multiplex PCR; TCRdb's table is partial and in-frame only. The profile covers approximately 160,000 clones, with 80% to 90% appearing a single time and approximately 7.3% taken by the ten largest. Sequencing was performed on PBMCs or T cells enriched from blood (not recorded which). The receptor set was obtained from a man aged 45 to 65 who had recovered from COVID-19. Each CDR3 is given with its conserved first and last residue. The order of the fields is D gene, CDR3 length, J gene, V gene, clone size, CDR3 DNA, CDR3 protein. A D gene is named only where the DNA matches it firmly. Size tells how often a clone was seen (once, few, many) or the class of an expanded clone, and some rows leave it out.

-	14	TRBJ1-4	TRBV30	-	TGTGCCTGGAGCAAGGACCAACGAGGGGAAAAACTGTTTTTT	CAWSKDQRGEKLFF
-	13	TRBJ1-1	TRBV5-4	-	TGTGCCAGTTCTGGGGGGGCTAGAACTGAAGCTTTCTTT	CASSGGARTEAFF
-	13	TRBJ2-7	TRBV12-3/TRBV12-4	-	TGTGCCAGCAGACCCGGGGGTCTCTACGAGCAGTACTTC	CASRPGGLYEQYF
TRBD2	16	TRBJ2-1	TRBV3-1/TRBV3-2	-	TGTGCCAGCAGCCAAGGGAGCGGGGGCCGAGACAATGAGCAGTTCTTC	CASSQGSGGRDNEQFF
-	15	TRBJ1-4	TRBV30	-	TGTGCCTGGAGTGTACCCCTATGGTCCGATGAAAAACTGTTTTTT	CAWSVPLWSDEKLFF
-	15	TRBJ2-2	TRBV18	once	TGTGCCAGCTCACCACCCAGGGTGGACACCGGGGAGCTGTTTTTT	CASSPPRVDTGELFF
-	11	TRBJ2-7	TRBV19	-	TGTGCCAGTAGCGGGACCTACGAGCAGTACTTC	CASSGTYEQYF
TRBD1	16	TRBJ1-2	TRBV27	-	TGTGCCAGCAGTCCGTCCTGGGACAGGGCTAACTATGGCTACACCTTC	CASSPSWDRANYGYTF
TRBD2	16	TRBJ2-5	TRBV7-8	-	TGTGCCAGCAGCTTACTAGCGGGAGCCCCGAGAGGGACCCAGTACTTC	CASSLLAGAPRGTQYF
-	13	TRBJ1-5	TRBV7-3	once	TGTGCCAGCAGCTTAAATGCGAATCAGCCCCAGCATTTT	CASSLNANQPQHF
-	15	TRBJ2-3	TRBV7-6	-	TGTGCCAGCAGCTTAATAGGACAATTGTCAGATACGCAGTATTTT	CASSLIGQLSDTQYF
TRBD1	16	TRBJ1-2	TRBV7-9	-	TGTGCCAGCAGCCCAGAAGACAGGGGGCAGATCTATGGCTACACCTTC	CASSPEDRGQIYGYTF
TRBD1	15	TRBJ2-4	TRBV4-3	-	TGCGCCAGCAGCCAAGATGGACAGGGAGCGGGCATTCAGTACTTC	CASSQDGQGAGIQYF
-	15	TRBJ1-5	TRBV5-8	-	TGTGCCAGCAGCTTGCGACAGGTTGGGGATCAGCCCCAGCATTTT	CASSLRQVGDQPQHF
-	14	TRBJ1-4	TRBV5-1	-	TGCGCCAGCAGCTTCGGGGAAACTAATGAAAAACTGTTTTTT	CASSFGETNEKLFF
-	12	TRBJ2-1	TRBV1	few	TGCACCAGCTTTTCCCCGGAGGCCGAGCAGTTCTTC	CTSFSPEAEQFF
-	14	TRBJ1-4	TRBV11-2	-	TGTGCCAGCAGCCCCGGCGGGGTTAGTGAAAAACTGTTTTTT	CASSPGGVSEKLFF
TRBD1	13	TRBJ1-2	TRBV29-1	-	TGCAGCGTTGGACAGGGAGTTGACTATGGCTACACCTTC	CSVGQGVDYGYTF
-	15	TRBJ1-2	TRBV30	-	TGTGCCTGGAGGGACAGAGGGCTCGCTAACTATGGCTACACCTTC	CAWRDRGLANYGYTF
TRBD1	14	TRBJ2-3	TRBV30	-	TGTGCCTGGAGTGTGGACAGGGGGTGGAGTACGCAGTATTTT	CAWSVDRGWSTQYF
-	15	TRBJ1-2	TRBV19	-	TGTGCCAGTAGTTCAAGCGGGGGCTTGGGCTATGGCTACACCTTC	CASSSSGGLGYGYTF
TRBD2	16	TRBJ2-1	TRBV9	-	TGTGCCAGCAGCGGACTAGCGGGGGGAGGGGTGGATGAGCAGTTCTTC	CASSGLAGGGVDEQFF
-	16	TRBJ1-1	TRBV12-5	-	TGTGCTAGTGGTTTGGTACTATCTGGGTTTGTGGCTGAAGCTTTCTTT	CASGLVLSGFVAEAFF
TRBD2	17	TRBJ2-3	TRBV27	-	TGTGCCAGCAGTTTAATCGCTAGCGGGGGAAGCACAGATACGCAGTATTTT	CASSLIASGGSTDTQYF
TRBD1	16	TRBJ2-2	TRBV19	-	TGTGCCAGTAGTAAGTCCGGGACAGAGAACACCGGGGAGCTGTTTTTT	CASSKSGTENTGELFF
-	13	TRBJ1-2	TRBV7-9	few	TGTGCCAGCAGCATTTACAGTTTTATGGGCTACACCTTC	CASSIYSFMGYTF
-	14	TRBJ1-4	TRBV15	-	TGTGCCACCAGCAGAGCGGGGGGCAATGAAAAACTGTTTTTT	CATSRAGGNEKLFF
-	12	TRBJ2-7	TRBV7-9	-	TGTGCCAGCAGCTTACAGTCCTACGAGCAGTACTTC	CASSLQSYEQYF
TRBD1	13	TRBJ1-2	TRBV7-3	-	TGTGCCAGCAGCCACCGACAGGGGGATGGCTACACCTTC	CASSHRQGDGYTF
-	14	TRBJ2-3	TRBV4-1	-	TGCGCCAGCAGCTATACAGGGTTCACAGATACGCAGTATTTT	CASSYTGFTDTQYF
TRBD1	15	TRBJ1-2	TRBV3-1/TRBV3-2	once	TGTGCCAGCAGCCACACGGGACAGGGGGCGGGCGGCTACACCTTC	CASSHTGQGAGGYTF
-	12	TRBJ2-4	TRBV7-9	-	TGTGCCAGCAGCTTAGAAGCGCGGCTTCAGTACTTC	CASSLEARLQYF
-	16	TRBJ1-1	TRBV7-9	-	TGTGCCAGCAGCTTAGACCTAAGGGCGGGGGACACTGAAGCTTTCTTT	CASSLDLRAGDTEAFF
TRBD1	15	TRBJ1-2	TRBV9	-	TGTGCCAGCAGCGCGGGGACAGGGGAATGGAGTGGCTACACCTTC	CASSAGTGEWSGYTF
TRBD1	14	TRBJ1-5	TRBV18	-	TGTGCCAGCAGGGGGCAGGGAAAAAATCAGCCCCAGCATTTT	CASRGQGKNQPQHF
-	12	TRBJ1-5	TRBV12-3/TRBV12-4	-	TGTGCCAGCACTACAGGGCCTCAGCCCCAGCATTTT	CASTTGPQPQHF
TRBD1	17	TRBJ1-1	TRBV10-3	-	TGTGCCATCAAGGCCGGGACAGGGGGCTTGGTGAACACTGAAGCTTTCTTT	CAIKAGTGGLVNTEAFF
-	12	TRBJ2-5	TRBV12-5	-	-	CASGSVRGTQYF
TRBD1	14	TRBJ2-5	TRBV7-9	-	TGTGCCAGCAGCATCACAGGGGGCCTAGAGACCCAGTACTTC	CASSITGGLETQYF
-	13	TRBJ1-5	TRBV4-2	-	TGTGCCAGCAGCCAAGAAAGGGAGCAGCCCCAGCATTTT	CASSQEREQPQHF
TRBD1	14	TRBJ1-2	TRBV18	-	TGTGCCAGCTCACCGACCGGGACAGGGAGTGGCTACACCTTC	CASSPTGTGSGYTF